The 5 T cell receptor beta chains below all came from one sample that was sequenced in a study of CD8+ T cells in alopecia areata. cDNA prepared by RNA extraction and subsequent reverse transcription served as the template for sequencing. Repertoires were generated with immunoSEQ multiplex PCR, while TCRdb's copy carries only in-frame clones and drops some. This table has more than 200,000 clones, over 40% appearing once. Noted treatment: oral pan-JAK inhibitor, 5-10 mg twice daily. This specimen consisted of CD4+ T cells sorted from blood, obtained at approximately week 36, from a patient treated with tofacitinib. The receptor set was obtained from a human donor with alopecia areata.

This chain joins TRBV4-3 and TRBJ2-2; 7 nucleotides line up with TRBD2. Germline V gene lookup returns CDR1 LGHNA and CDR2 YSLEER. The CDR3 runs 18 residues. Losses at the gene ends were 0 bases for V and 4 bases for J; bases not matched to a gene: 11. CDR3 in amino acids: CASSQESRVAGLTGELFF. CDR3 in DNA: TGCGCCAGCAGCCAAGAGTCCCGGGTAGCGGGCCTCACCGGGGAGCTGTTTTTT.

The chain links TRBV2 to TRBJ1-2; no clear D. The germline V gene has CDR1 SNHLY and CDR2 FYNNEI. The V and J ends lost 6 bases and 5 bases respectively, with 13 bases between them. The CDR3 loop spans 13 amino acids. The CDR3 sequence: CASRAPLIYGYTF. For the CDR3, the DNA is TGTGCCAGCAGGGCCCCCCTAATATATGGCTACACCTTC.

V gene TRBV29-1 combines with J gene TRBJ2-1, with 8 bases matching TRBD2. The length of the CDR3 is 13 residues. The germline gives CDR1 SQVTM, CDR2 ANQGSEA. The V gene end was trimmed by 5 bases and the J gene end by 10 bases; junction bases not matched to a gene: 10. CDR3: CSVRGVAGSEQFF. CDR3 bases: TGCAGCGTTCGTGGGGTAGCGGGGTCCGAGCAGTTCTTC.

This clone was seen just once. The CDR3 is CASSVGRGTYNEQFF. The CDR3 DNA is TGTGCCAGCAGCGTCGGGAGGGGGACCTACAATGAGCAGTTCTTC. The chain carries TRBV9 and TRBJ2-1; 8 bases are shared with TRBD2. Per the germline V gene, CDR1 is SGDLS and CDR2 is YYNGEE. The trim removed 2 bases at V and 2 bases at J, leaving 3 bases unmatched. This CDR3 is built from 15 residues.

V usage is TRBV28 and J usage is TRBJ1-5; D is uncertain. CDR3 length: 13 amino acids. CDR1 and CDR2 from the germline V gene are MDHEN and SYDVKM. V was cut by 8 bases and J by 7 bases, with 15 bases left in between. CDR3 region: CASEHGNGQPQHF. In DNA form, the CDR3 reads TGTGCCAGCGAGCACGGGAATGGGCAGCCCCAGCATTTT. The full variable domain, its missing parts supplied by reference TRBV28 and TRBJ1-5, is DVKVTQSSRYLVKRTGEKVFLECVQDMDHENMFWYRQDPGLGLRLIYFSYDVKMKEKGDIPEGYSVSREKKERFSLILESASTNQTSMYLCASEHGNGQPQHFGDGTRLSIL.